This TCR beta chain is drawn from a study of T cell responses to AZD1222 COVID-19 vaccine (dated by TCRdb to the early 2020s). Study-wide context: A total of 233 trial participants underwent TCR sequencing, of whom about 200 had received two doses of AZD1222 and roughly 26 had received two doses of the MenACWY control vaccine. Trial participants were enrolled by age into 18-55, 56-69 and 70-plus year subgroups, with around 150, 28 and 57 TCR-sequenced participants respectively.

In this sample, this clone turned up once. The specificity of this receptor is unknown. Per-base quality was not reported, and no clone a single base away is much larger than it. After removal of 0 bases from V and 4 bases from J, the junction retains 7 bases not matched to a gene. From its cysteine to its phenylalanine, the CDR3 spans 17 amino acids. Of the read, only the CDR3 DNA is kept; its 51 bases are in frame from base 1. Via the germline V gene (reference sequence), CDR1 is SGHKS and CDR2 YYEKEE. In light of the paper, this sample's time point label describes: about 28 days (+/-7) after the second vaccine dose. AZD1222 recipients with second doses at about 4 weeks or about 12 weeks were pooled, because spike-specific TCR depth and breadth did not differ between schedules. Samples from vaccinated people were obtained from the UK trials COV001 and COV002, which included a single-blind randomized controlled phase 2/3 trial of AZD1222 (ChAdOx1 nCoV-19) in healthy adults. For TCRbeta chain sequencing, PBMC samples from trial participants were taken at day 0 and at day 28 after the second dose.

Study-level results and caveats: Because no samples from the day 14 peak response were available, repertoires could be characterized only after the peak T cell response. A significant rise in spike-specific TCR breadth and depth was observed after two AZD1222 doses relative to day 0 and relative to MenACWY recipients. Most participants were white British and females outnumbered males, and the authors suggested that clonal diversity may have been underestimated. Only five or six AZD1222 recipients were SARS-CoV-2 seropositive at baseline, limiting conclusions about previously exposed vaccinees. The 56-69-year group was small, and its depth increase did not reach significance, likely because of low power. The vaccine-associated CD4 TCRs covered the entire spike protein, and the dominant responses fell in regions 160-218 and 743-854. Reportedly, almost half of the unique spike-specific TCRs recognized epitopes lying outside the regions that are mutated in the B.1.351 and B.1.1.7 variants.

The CDR3 regions of human TCRbeta chains were analyzed by immunosequencing. On the authors' methods: Repertoire TCRs were checked for matches against a reference library of SARS-CoV-2-specific TCRs that had been generated using the MIRA antigen-specificity platform. Breadth meant the fraction of unique TCRs that were SARS-CoV-2-associated, whereas depth meant the fraction of total T cells that were SARS-CoV-2-associated. Using the MIRA data, each spike-specific TCR was assigned both to the spike region to which the TCR was reactive and to a CD4 or CD8 class. Log10-transformed breadth and depth values were compared by one-way ANOVA with Sidak's multiple comparisons tests. TCRdb retrieved this table from immuneACCESS and kept in-frame rearrangements only. Not all clones are present; in checked studies, unresolved V genes account for under half, and no reason is known for the remainder. V and J calls and clone size come straight from that table; D and trimming were deduced from the DNA. Here the sample has just under 150,000 clones; 89% occur a single time. Roughly 1.5% of the sample comes from the top ten.

The specimen was peripheral blood, collected 28 days after the second AZD1222 dose. This clonotype originated in an adult who received the AZD1222 COVID-19 vaccine. Here the chain combines TRBV5-5 and TRBJ2-1; 10 bases in between match TRBD2. The CDR3 here reads CASSLAVSGRVYNEQFF. The nucleotides are TGTGCCAGCAGCTTGGCCGTCAGCGGGAGGGTTTACAATGAGCAGTTCTTC. The variable domain in full, with residues beyond the CDR3 obtained from the reference TRBV5-5 and TRBJ2-1 genes, is DAGVTQSPTHLIKTRGQQVTLRCSPISGHKSVSWYQQVLGQGPQFIFQYYEKEERGRGNFPDRFSARQFPNYSSELNVNALLLGDSALYLCASSLAVSGRVYNEQFFGPGTRLTVL.